This T cell receptor beta chain was captured by sequencing in a study of T cells after yellow fever vaccination. As for the study in general: Preparation of the low-cell-number fractions used SMART-Seq v4 Ultra Low Input.

Generation of TCR cDNA used 5'RACE template switching (which added a universal primer site and UMIs). TCRdb recomputed calls from the 5' RACE reads with MiXCR, one row per CDR3 protein. Of about 130,000 distinct CDR3 sequences listed, 8.9% were seen once; the top ten hold roughly 43%. The CDR3 sequence is 17 residues long. Germline-derived CDR1 and CDR2 are SGHRS and YFSETQ. The V segment lost 4 bases and the J segment 4 bases; nucleotides outside the gene matches: 14. The source of this sequence is a man younger than 35 who received the YFV17D yellow fever vaccine. The V call is TRBV5-1, the J call TRBJ2-3; 8 positions agree with TRBD2. Specimen: CD8+ T cells sorted from PBMCs, collected on the day of the yellow fever booster vaccination. CDR3 in DNA: TGCGCCAGCAGCCCCTGGTCGTCCGGGGGGGCGGCAGATACGCAGTATTTT. It yields the protein CASSPWSSGGAADTQYF.